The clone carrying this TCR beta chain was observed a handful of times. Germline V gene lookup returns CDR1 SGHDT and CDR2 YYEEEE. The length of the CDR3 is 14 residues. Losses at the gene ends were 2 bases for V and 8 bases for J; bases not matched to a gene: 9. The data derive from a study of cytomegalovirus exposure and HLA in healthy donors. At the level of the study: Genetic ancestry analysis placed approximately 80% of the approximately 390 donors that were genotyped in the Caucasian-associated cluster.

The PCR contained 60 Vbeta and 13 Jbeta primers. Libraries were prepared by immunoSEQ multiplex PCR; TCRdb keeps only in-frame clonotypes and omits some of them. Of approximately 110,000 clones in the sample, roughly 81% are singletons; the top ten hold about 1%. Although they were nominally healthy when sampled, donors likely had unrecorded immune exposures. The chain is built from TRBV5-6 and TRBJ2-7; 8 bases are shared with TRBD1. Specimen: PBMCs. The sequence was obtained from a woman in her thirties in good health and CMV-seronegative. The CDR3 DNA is TGTGCCAGCAGCTTTGACAGGGGTCAGGTCAAGCAGTACTTC. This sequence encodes CASSFDRGQVKQYF.